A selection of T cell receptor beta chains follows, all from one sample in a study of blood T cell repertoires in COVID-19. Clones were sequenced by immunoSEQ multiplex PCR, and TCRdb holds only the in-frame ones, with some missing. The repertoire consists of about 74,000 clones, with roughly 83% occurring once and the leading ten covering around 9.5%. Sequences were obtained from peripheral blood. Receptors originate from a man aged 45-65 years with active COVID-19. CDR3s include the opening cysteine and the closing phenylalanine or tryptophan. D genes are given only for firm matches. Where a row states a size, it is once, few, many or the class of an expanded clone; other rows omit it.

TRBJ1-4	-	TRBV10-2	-	CASSPTGSSEKLFF	TGCGCCAGCAGTCCCACAGGGTCCTCAGAAAAACTGTTTTTT
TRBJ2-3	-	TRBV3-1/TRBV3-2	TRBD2	CASSRAGRGTDTQYF	TGTGCCAGCAGCAGAGCGGGGAGAGGCACAGATACGCAGTATTTT
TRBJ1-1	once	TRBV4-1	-	CASSLPEGYTEAFF	TGCGCCAGCAGCCTCCCTGAGGGATACACTGAAGCTTTCTTT
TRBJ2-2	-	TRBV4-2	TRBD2	CASSQDQLAENTGELFF	TGTGCCAGCAGCCAAGATCAGCTAGCGGAGAACACCGGGGAGCTGTTTTTT
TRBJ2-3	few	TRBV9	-	CASSVEGVTFDTQYF	TGTGCCAGCAGCGTAGAGGGGGTTACTTTTGATACGCAGTATTTT
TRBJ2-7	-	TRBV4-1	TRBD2	CASSQAGRKPQREYEQYF	TGCGCCAGCAGCCAAGCTGGCAGGAAACCTCAGCGGGAGTACGAGCAGTACTTC
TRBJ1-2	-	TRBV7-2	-	CASSLDSYGYTF	TGTGCCAGCAGCTTAGACAGCTATGGCTACACCTTC
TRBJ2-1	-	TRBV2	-	CASRDIEGHNEQFF	TGTGCCAGCAGGGACATCGAAGGGCACAATGAGCAGTTCTTC
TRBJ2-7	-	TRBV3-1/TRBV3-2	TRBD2	CASSQVPSGTYEQYF	TGTGCCAGCAGCCAAGTTCCTAGCGGGACCTACGAGCAGTACTTC
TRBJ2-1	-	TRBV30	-	CAWSRVAAANEQFF	TGTGCCTGGAGTAGGGTAGCGGCCGCCAATGAGCAGTTCTTC
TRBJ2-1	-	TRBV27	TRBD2	CASSFLAGVYNEQFF	TGTGCCAGCAGTTTTTTAGCGGGGGTCTACAATGAGCAGTTCTTC
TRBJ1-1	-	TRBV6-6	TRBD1	CASSPGQGNTEAFF	TGTGCCAGCAGTCCGGGACAGGGGAACACTGAAGCTTTCTTT
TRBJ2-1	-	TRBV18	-	CASSPAGFPINEQFF	TGTGCCAGCTCACCGGCGGGGTTCCCCATCAATGAGCAGTTCTTC
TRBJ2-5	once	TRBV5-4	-	CASSLALGETQYF	TGTGCCAGCAGCTTGGCTCTCGGGGAGACCCAGTACTTC
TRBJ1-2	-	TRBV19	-	CASNTGLYGYTF	TGTGCCAGCAATACAGGGCTCTATGGCTACACCTTC
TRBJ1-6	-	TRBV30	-	CAWKGQGNSPLHF	TGTGCCTGGAAGGGTCAGGGAAATTCACCCCTCCACTTT